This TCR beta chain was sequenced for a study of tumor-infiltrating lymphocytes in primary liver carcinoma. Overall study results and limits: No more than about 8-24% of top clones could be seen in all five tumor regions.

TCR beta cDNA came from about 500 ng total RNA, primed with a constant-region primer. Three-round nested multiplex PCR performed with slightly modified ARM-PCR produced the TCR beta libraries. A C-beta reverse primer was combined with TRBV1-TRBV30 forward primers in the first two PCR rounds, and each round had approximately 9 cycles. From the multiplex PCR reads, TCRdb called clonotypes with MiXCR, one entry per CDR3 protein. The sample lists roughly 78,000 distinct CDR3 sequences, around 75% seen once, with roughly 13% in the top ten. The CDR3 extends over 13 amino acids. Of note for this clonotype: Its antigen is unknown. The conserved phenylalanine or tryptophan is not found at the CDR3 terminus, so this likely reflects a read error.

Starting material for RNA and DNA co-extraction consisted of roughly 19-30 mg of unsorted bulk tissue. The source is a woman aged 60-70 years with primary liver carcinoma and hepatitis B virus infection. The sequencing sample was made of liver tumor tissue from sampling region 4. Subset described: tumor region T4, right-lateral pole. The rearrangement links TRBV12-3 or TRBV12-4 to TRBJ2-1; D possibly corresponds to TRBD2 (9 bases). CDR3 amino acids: CAISAGGDREQFL. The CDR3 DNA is TGTGCCATCAGTGCGGGGGGGGACAGGGAGCAGTTCTTA.